Detailed here is one TCR beta chain. This sample is part of a study of T cell changes during pregnancy in multiple sclerosis. The germline gives CDR1 ENHRY, CDR2 SYGVKD. The CDR3 consists of 14 residues. J lost 2 bases, V lost 4 bases, and 3 bases had no gene match. Sequencing was performed with immunoSEQ multiplex PCR; in TCRdb, only in-frame clones are kept and a portion is missing. The sample records roughly 80,000 clones, approximately 92% being singletons. The sample in question was peripheral blood, obtained in the first trimester of pregnancy. This sequence joins TRBV10-3 and TRBJ1-2, with TRBD1 matching 8 bases. The source of this sequence is a female donor with multiple sclerosis, enrolled in a pregnancy study. As DNA, the CDR3 is TGTGCCATCAGTGGTGGACAGGGCAACTATGGCTACACCTTC. Protein sequence: CAISGGQGNYGYTF.